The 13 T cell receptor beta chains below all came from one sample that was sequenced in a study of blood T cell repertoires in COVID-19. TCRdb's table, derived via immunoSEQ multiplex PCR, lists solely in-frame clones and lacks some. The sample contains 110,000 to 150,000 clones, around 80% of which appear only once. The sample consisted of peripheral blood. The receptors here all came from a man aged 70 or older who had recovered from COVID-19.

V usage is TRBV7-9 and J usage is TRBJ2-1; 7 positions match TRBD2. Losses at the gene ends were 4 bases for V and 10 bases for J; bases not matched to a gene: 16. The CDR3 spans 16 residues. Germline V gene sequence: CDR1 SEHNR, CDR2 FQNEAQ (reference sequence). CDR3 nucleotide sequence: TGTGCCAGCAGCTATCCTTCCGGGACTACAACTAGAGAGCAGTTCTTC. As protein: CASSYPSGTTTREQFF.

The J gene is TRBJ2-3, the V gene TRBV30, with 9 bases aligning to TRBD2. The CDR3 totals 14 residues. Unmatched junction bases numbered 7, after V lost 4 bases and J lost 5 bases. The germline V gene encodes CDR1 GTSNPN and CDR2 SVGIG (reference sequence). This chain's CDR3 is CAWNLAGVLDTQYF. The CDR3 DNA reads TGTGCCTGGAACTTAGCGGGAGTTTTAGATACGCAGTATTTT.

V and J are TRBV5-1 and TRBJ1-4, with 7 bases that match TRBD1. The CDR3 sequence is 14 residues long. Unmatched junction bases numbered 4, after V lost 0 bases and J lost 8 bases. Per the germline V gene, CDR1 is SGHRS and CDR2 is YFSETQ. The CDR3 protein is CASSLEGGKEKLFF. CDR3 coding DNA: TGCGCCAGCAGCTTGGAAGGGGGCAAAGAAAAACTGTTTTTT.

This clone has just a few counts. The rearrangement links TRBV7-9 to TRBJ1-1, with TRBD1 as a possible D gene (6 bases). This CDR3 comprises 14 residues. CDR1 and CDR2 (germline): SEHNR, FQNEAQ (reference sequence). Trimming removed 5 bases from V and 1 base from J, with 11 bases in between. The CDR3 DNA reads TGTGCCAGCAGCCGGGGACAAACGAACACTGAAGCTTTCTTT. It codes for CASSRGQTNTEAFF.

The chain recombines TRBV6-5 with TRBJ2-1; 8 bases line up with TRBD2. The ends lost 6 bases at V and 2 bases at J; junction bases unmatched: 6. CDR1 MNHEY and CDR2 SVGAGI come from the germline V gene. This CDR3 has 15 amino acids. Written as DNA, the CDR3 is TGTGCCAGCAGATTGAGCGGGAGCGCCTACAATGAGCAGTTCTTC. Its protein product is CASRLSGSAYNEQFF.

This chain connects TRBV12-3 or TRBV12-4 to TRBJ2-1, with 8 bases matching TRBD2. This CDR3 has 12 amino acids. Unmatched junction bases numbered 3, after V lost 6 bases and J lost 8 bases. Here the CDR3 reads CASSQAGDEQFF. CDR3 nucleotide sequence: TGTGCCAGCAGCCAAGCGGGAGATGAGCAGTTCTTC.

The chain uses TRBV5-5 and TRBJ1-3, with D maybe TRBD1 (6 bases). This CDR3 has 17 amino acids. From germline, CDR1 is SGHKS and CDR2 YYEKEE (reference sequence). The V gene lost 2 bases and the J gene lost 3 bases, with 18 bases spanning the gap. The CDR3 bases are TGTGCCAGCAGCTTAGCGACAGGAGCGGCGGGTGGAAACACCATATATTTT. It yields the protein CASSLATGAAGGNTIYF.

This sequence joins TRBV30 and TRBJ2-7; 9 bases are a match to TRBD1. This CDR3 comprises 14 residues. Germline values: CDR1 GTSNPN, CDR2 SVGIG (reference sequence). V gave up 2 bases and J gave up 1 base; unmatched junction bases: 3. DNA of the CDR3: TGTGCCTGGAGTCCGGGACAGGGTTCCTACGAGCAGTACTTC. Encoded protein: CAWSPGQGSYEQYF. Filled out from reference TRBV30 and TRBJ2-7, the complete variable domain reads SQTIHQWPATLVQPVGSPLSLECTVEGTSNPNLYWYRQAAGRGLQLLFYSVGIGQISSEVPQNLSASRPQDRQFILSSKKLLLSDSGFYLCAWSPGQGSYEQYFGPGTRLTVT.

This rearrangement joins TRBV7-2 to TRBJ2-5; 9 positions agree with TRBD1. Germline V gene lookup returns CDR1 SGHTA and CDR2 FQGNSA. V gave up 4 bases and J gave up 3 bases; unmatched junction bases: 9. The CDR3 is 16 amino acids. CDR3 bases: TGTGCCAGCAGCTCCTATATCGGACAGGGGAAAGAGACCCAGTACTTC. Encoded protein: CASSSYIGQGKETQYF.

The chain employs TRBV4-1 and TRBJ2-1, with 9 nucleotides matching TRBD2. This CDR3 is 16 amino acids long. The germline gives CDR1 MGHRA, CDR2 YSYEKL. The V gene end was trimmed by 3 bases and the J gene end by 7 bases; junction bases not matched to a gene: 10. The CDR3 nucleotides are TGCGCCAGCAGCCATGTCCTAGCGGGGTCTCAGAATGAGCAGTTCTTC. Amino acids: CASSHVLAGSQNEQFF.

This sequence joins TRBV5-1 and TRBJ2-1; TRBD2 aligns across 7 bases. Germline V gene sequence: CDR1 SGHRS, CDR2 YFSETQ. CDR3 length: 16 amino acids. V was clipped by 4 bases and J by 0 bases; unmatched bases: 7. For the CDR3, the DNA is TGCGCCAGCAGCCCCCGACCTAGCGGCTCCTACAATGAGCAGTTCTTC. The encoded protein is CASSPRPSGSYNEQFF.

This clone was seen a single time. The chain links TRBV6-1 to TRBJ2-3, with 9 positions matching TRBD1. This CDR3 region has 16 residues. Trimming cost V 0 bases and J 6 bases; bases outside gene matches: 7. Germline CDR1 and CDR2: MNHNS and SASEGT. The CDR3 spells CASSEAPGQGRDTQYF. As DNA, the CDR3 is TGTGCCAGCAGTGAAGCCCCGGGACAGGGAAGGGATACGCAGTATTTT.

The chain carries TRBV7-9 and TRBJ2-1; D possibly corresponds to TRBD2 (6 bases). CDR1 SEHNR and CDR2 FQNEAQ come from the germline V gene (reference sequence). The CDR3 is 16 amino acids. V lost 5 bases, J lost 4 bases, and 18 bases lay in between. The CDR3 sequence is CASSPTIPGEYNEQFF. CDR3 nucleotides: TGTGCCAGCAGCCCTACAATTCCGGGAGAGTACAATGAGCAGTTCTTC.